These 20 T cell receptor beta chains were all obtained from the same sample, sequenced in a study of T cells in Graves' hyperthyroidism and ophthalmopathy (dated by TCRdb to the late 2010s). Library generation was performed with multiplex PCR. This sample was sequenced with an Illumina HiSeq 2000. The TCR beta CDR3 regions were amplified from RNA transcripts. For the first round of RT-PCR on the TCR CDR3, the HTBI primer set was used together with the Qiagen OneStep RT-PCR kit. TCRdb reran the public reads through fastp at Q25 and MiXCR, keeping productive beta chains. Entries are consolidated by CDR3 protein sequence, retaining the most common genes and DNA. Recorded for this sample are roughly 350,000 distinct CDR3 sequences; more than 11% of them occurred a single time. The ten largest clones add up to 20% to 25% of the sample. Sequencing was performed on blood. The source of these receptors is a woman aged 25 to 39 with Graves' hyperthyroidism.

This clonotype was counted many times. V gene TRBV6-1 combines with J gene TRBJ2-3, with D unclear. The CDR3 is made up of 16 amino acids. CDR1 is MNHNS, CDR2 SASEGT, per germline. The V end was cut by 3 bases, the J end by 2 bases, with 15 bases between. The CDR3 coding sequence is TGTGCCAGCAGTGACCTGGGCGCGTCACCCACAGATACGCAGTATTTT. This sequence encodes CASSDLGASPTDTQYF.

At least ten counts were recorded for this clonotype. The V gene is TRBV2, the J gene TRBJ2-1, with unresolved D. The CDR3 covers 11 residues. Germline V lookup: CDR1 SNHLY, CDR2 FYNNEI. Trimming removed 6 bases from V and 9 bases from J, with 9 bases in between. The CDR3 protein is CASRTTTEQFF. The CDR3 region has the DNA TGTGCCAGCAGAACAACTACTGAGCAGTTCTTC.

At least ten counts were recorded for this clonotype. The chain carries TRBV6-1 and TRBJ1-4; weak D call: TRBD1 (6 bases). Germline loops: CDR1 MNHNS, CDR2 SASEGT. V gave up 7 bases and J gave up 4 bases, with 13 bases separating them. The CDR3 runs to 14 residues. The chain's CDR3 is CASKKGQLNEKLFF. Here the CDR3 DNA reads TGTGCCAGCAAAAAAGGACAGCTTAATGAAAAACTGTTTTTT.

This clonotype was seen many times. V gene TRBV20-1 combines with J gene TRBJ1-5, with TRBD1 matching over 7 bases. Germline values: CDR1 DFQATT, CDR2 SNEGSKA (reference sequence). There are 12 residues in the CDR3. CDR3 coding DNA: TGCAGCCCAGGGACAGCGAATCAGCCCCAGCATTTT. Its protein product is CSPGTANQPQHF.

The chain combines TRBV7-8 with TRBJ2-4, with 7 bases identical to TRBD2. The CDR3 is made up of 16 amino acids. Per germline, CDR1 SGHVS and CDR2 FQNEAQ. The V gene end was trimmed by 5 bases and the J gene end by 4 bases; junction bases not matched to a gene: 11. The CDR3 bases are TGTGCCAGCAGCCCGAGACTAGCCCCGCTAAAAAACATTCAGTACTTC. Amino acids: CASSPRLAPLKNIQYF.

Ten or more counts support this clonotype. The rearrangement joins TRBV12-3 or TRBV12-4 to TRBJ1-1; a weak D match, TRBD1 (6 bases). The V end lost 3 bases, the J end lost 5 bases, and 10 bases lay between the germline ends. CDR3 length: 13 residues. CDR3 sequence reads: CASSFGGLTEAFF. The CDR3 coding sequence is TGTGCCAGCAGTTTCGGGGGCCTAACTGAAGCTTTCTTT.

This clonotype has a count of ten or more. The chain combines TRBV7-8 with TRBJ2-5; D is possibly TRBD1 (5 bases). Germline assignment: CDR1 SGHVS and CDR2 FQNEAQ. Trimming removed 5 bases from V and 7 bases from J, with 8 bases in between. CDR3 length equals 11 residues. CDR3 DNA: TGTGCCAGCAGCCCCCAGGGGACCCAGTACTTC. Translated, it gives CASSPQGTQYF.

The J gene is TRBJ2-5, the V gene TRBV5-1; D ambiguous. CDR3 size: 14 residues. CDR1 is SGHRS and CDR2 is YFSETQ in the germline V gene. The V end lost 0 bases, the J end lost 2 bases, and 8 bases lay between the germline ends. This CDR3 reads CASSLEVDQETQYF. In nucleotides, the CDR3 is TGCGCCAGCAGCTTGGAGGTAGATCAAGAGACCCAGTACTTC.

This clonotype has only a few counts. This rearrangement joins TRBV4-1 to TRBJ1-1; tentatively, D is TRBD1 (6 bases). Deletions cut 1 base from V and 4 bases from J, with 10 bases between. CDR1 is MGHRA and CDR2 is YSYEKL in the germline V gene. The CDR3 totals 14 residues. The CDR3 region has the DNA TGCGCCAGCAGCCAAGGGCAGGGGAGCACTGAAGCTTTCTTT. It is translated as CASSQGQGSTEAFF.

This clonotype was picked up many times. J is TRBJ2-7 and V is TRBV20-1; 7 bases are shared with TRBD1. The CDR3 is 16 amino acids. The ends lost 6 bases at V and 0 bases at J; junction bases unmatched: 14. Per the germline V gene, CDR1 is DFQATT and CDR2 is SNEGSKA (reference sequence). The CDR3 is CSAVNFRDSNSYEQYF. The CDR3 DNA follows: TGCAGTGCCGTAAACTTCCGGGACAGTAACTCCTACGAGCAGTACTTC.

Comment on this clonotype: Relative to the germline gene, one junction end is altered; a read error may explain this. This chain's CDR3 is CASSFGGNGQFF. Here the CDR3 DNA reads TGTGCCAGCAGCTTTGGGGGAAATGGGCAGTTCTTC. The gene calls are TRBV11-3 and TRBJ2-1; D tentatively reads TRBD1 or TRBD2 (5 bases each). This CDR3 spans 12 amino acids. CDR1 SGHNT and CDR2 YENEEA come from the germline V gene.

This clonotype was observed many times. V is TRBV10-3 and J is TRBJ1-4; perhaps TRBD1 as D (5 bases). The V end lost 0 bases, the J end lost 6 bases, and 8 bases lay between the germline ends. Germline V lookup: CDR1 ENHRY, CDR2 SYGVKD. This CDR3 has 14 residues. CDR3 coding DNA: TGTGCCATCAGTGAGTCCGGGACTCATGAAAAACTGTTTTTT. It encodes CAISESGTHEKLFF.

This clonotype was detected ten times or more. V and J are TRBV3-1 and TRBJ1-1, with D possibly TRBD1 on 5 matching bases. V gave up 2 bases and J gave up 6 bases, with 10 bases separating them. The CDR3 spans 13 residues. Germline V gene sequence: CDR1 LGHDT, CDR2 YNNKEL (reference sequence). CDR3 DNA sequence: TGTGCCAGCAGCCAACCGCGGGGCGCTGAAGCTTTCTTT. As protein: CASSQPRGAEAFF.

This clonotype was seen a few times. The chain links TRBV27 to TRBJ2-5, with D maybe TRBD2 (6 bases). Germline lookup yields CDR1 MNHEY and CDR2 SMNVEV (reference sequence). Trimming stripped 6 bases from V and 4 bases from J, with 24 bases between. This CDR3 is 17 amino acids long. The CDR3 DNA sequence: TGTGCCAGCAGCCACACCGGACTACCCTTAAGGGGAGAGACCCAGTACTTC. Amino acid sequence: CASSHTGLPLRGETQYF.

This clonotype occurred a few times. J is TRBJ2-2 and V is TRBV5-5; the D is unclear. V gave up 2 bases and J gave up 7 bases, with 15 bases separating them. The length of the CDR3 is 15 residues. CDR1 is SGHKS and CDR2 is YYEKEE in the germline V gene (reference sequence). The CDR3 spells CASSLRVLTDGELFF. CDR3 nucleotides: TGTGCCAGCAGCTTAAGGGTCCTGACCGACGGGGAGCTGTTTTTT.

The chain couples TRBV19 to TRBJ2-1, with 13 bases matching TRBD2. Germline trimming cut 4 bases from V and 8 bases from J; bases unmatched to any gene: 5. The CDR3 loop spans 15 amino acids. Germline CDR1 reads LNHDA; CDR2 reads SQIVND (reference sequence). The CDR3 is CASSKGTSGIHEQFF. The DNA of the CDR3 is TGTGCCAGTAGTAAAGGGACTAGCGGGATACATGAGCAGTTCTTC.

The table lists this clonotype with many counts. The V gene is TRBV6-1, the J gene TRBJ2-1; TRBD2 aligns across 11 bases. J gave up 5 bases and V 6 bases, and 6 bases lay outside the gene matches. The CDR3 covers 15 residues. The V gene's germline CDR1 is MNHNS and CDR2 SASEGT. CDR3 region: CASRIAGGPDNEQFF. In DNA, the CDR3 is TGTGCCAGCAGAATAGCGGGAGGGCCAGACAATGAGCAGTTCTTC.

Worth noting for this clonotype: A single base separates this from a much larger clone, so it may be a read error. V gene TRBV28 combines with J gene TRBJ2-2; D perhaps matches TRBD2 (6 bases). CDR1 MDHEN and CDR2 SYDVKM come from the germline V gene. The CDR3 is 13 residues long. CDR3 sequence: CASSFSDTGGLFF. CDR3 coding DNA: TGTGCCAGCAGTTTCTCAGACACCGGGGGGCTGTTTTTT.

To note about this clonotype: This may stem from a read error, because a much larger clone lies one nucleotide away. The V call is TRBV2, the J call TRBJ1-5; TRBD1 matches 10 bases. Germline V gives CDR1 SNHLY, CDR2 FYNNEI. This CDR3 comprises 14 residues. CDR3 residues: CTSSETGGHQPQHF. The CDR3 DNA sequence: TGTACCAGCAGTGAGACAGGGGGCCATCAGCCCCAGCATTTT.

The V gene is TRBV7-8, the J gene TRBJ2-1; 8 bases are a match to TRBD1. Per the germline V gene, CDR1 is SGHVS and CDR2 is FQNEAQ. J was trimmed by 6 bases and V by 5 bases; bases with no gene match: 12. CDR3 length: 16 residues. Written as DNA, the CDR3 is TGTGCCAGCAGCCCCTACAGACAGGGGTCAGTCAATGAGCAGTTCTTC. It codes for CASSPYRQGSVNEQFF.